This T cell receptor (beta chain) is from a study of blood T cell repertoires in COVID-19. Produced via immunoSEQ multiplex PCR; TCRdb's table is partial and in-frame only. The sample carries 150,000 or so clones, around 82% recorded once. This clonotype was obtained from a man aged 55 to 70 who had recovered from COVID-19. Source material: peripheral blood.

The DNA for the CDR3 is TGCGCCAGCAGCCCACTAGGTACCGGGGAGCTGTTTTTT. This encodes CASSPLGTGELFF. This chain uses TRBV4-1 with TRBJ2-2; D is perhaps TRBD2 (5 bases). Germline V gene data show CDR1 as MGHRA and CDR2 as YSYEKL. The CDR3 spans 13 residues. V lost 4 bases, J lost 5 bases, and 8 bases lay in between.